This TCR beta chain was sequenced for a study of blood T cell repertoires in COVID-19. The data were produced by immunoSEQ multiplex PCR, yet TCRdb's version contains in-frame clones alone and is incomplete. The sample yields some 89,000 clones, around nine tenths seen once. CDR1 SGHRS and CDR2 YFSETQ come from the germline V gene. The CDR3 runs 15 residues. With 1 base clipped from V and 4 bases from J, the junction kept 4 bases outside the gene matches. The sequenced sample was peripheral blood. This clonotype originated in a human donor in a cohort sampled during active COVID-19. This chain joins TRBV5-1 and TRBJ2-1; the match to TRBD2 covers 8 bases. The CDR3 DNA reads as TGCGCCAGCAGCTTGTTCCCGGGAGGGTACAATGAGCAGTTCTTC. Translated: CASSLFPGGYNEQFF.